Reported below is one T cell receptor (beta chain). The entry originates in a study of blood T cell repertoires in COVID-19. Turning to the study itself: Sources were T cells, B-cell-depleted T cells, or PBMCs; the material itself was cDNA or gDNA.

Data came from immunoSEQ multiplex PCR; TCRdb stores just in-frame clones and leaves some out. The top ten clones hold 0.58% of a sample with roughly 78,000 clones, 75% to 90% of them seen once. This CDR3 contains 13 residues. Germline values: CDR1 SNHLY, CDR2 FYNNEI. V gave up 6 bases and J gave up 6 bases; unmatched junction bases: 4. The origin of this receptor is a man between 60 and 75 years old with acute or convalescent COVID-19. Sequencing was done on a sample of peripheral blood. The chain recombines TRBV2 with TRBJ2-2; TRBD1 agrees at 7 bases. The CDR3 bases are TGTGCCAGCAGGCCGCAGGGGGCCGGGGAGCTGTTTTTT. Translation gives CASRPQGAGELFF.